The clone carrying this T cell receptor beta chain was counted a few times. This sample is drawn from a study of graft-versus-host responses after intestinal transplantation. The overall study: Isolated intestinal, liver-intestinal, or multivisceral transplants had been given to the recipients.

Sequencing was performed with immunoSEQ multiplex PCR; in TCRdb, only in-frame clones are kept and a portion is missing. The sample records 12,000 to 15,000 clones, about 33% being singletons. Trimming took 4 bases from V and 2 from J, leaving 13 bases between them. In germline, CDR1 is SGDLS, CDR2 YYNGEE. This CDR3 comprises 14 residues. Findings of the study overall: High graft-versus-host to host-versus-graft clonal ratios were found in allografts of patients who had graft-donor T cell macrochimerism.

There were about 200,000 CFSE-labeled responder cells plated together with about 200,000 irradiated, violet-dye-labeled stimulator cells. Sorting after the reaction isolated proliferating CFSE-low CD3+CD4+ and CD3+CD8+ responders. This sample comprised alloreactive CD8+ T cells from a mixed lymphocyte reaction culture, obtained before intestinal transplant. Subset of the sample: CFSE-low proliferating T cells sorted from roughly six-day pre-transplant mixed lymphocyte reaction (GvH or HvG direction). The sequence was obtained from a human patient who received an intestinal transplant. The chain recombines TRBV9 with TRBJ2-7; maybe TRBD1 (6 bases). As DNA, the CDR3 is TGTGCCAGCAGCCCCCGGGCAGGGGCCTACGAGCAGTACTTC. As protein: CASSPRAGAYEQYF.